The 30 T cell receptor beta chains in this list originate from one sample, sequenced in a study of shared clonotypes between healthy human individuals. CD45RO-negative CD8 cells positively selected for CCR7 made up the naive population, which excluded terminally differentiated effector memory CD45RA+ cells. Only in-frame clones appear in the TCRdb table, and some are missing; sequencing was by immunoSEQ multiplex PCR. The data contain around 2.1 million clones, approximately 94% of them singletons. The sample taken for sequencing was naive CD8+ T cells from PBMCs. The receptors here all came from a man younger than 35 in good health. Some clones in this sample may be carry-over from other donors' samples.

This clone occurred once. The rearrangement uses TRBV7-9 and TRBJ1-5; TRBD1 matches 8 bases. V shed 5 bases and J 7 bases; nucleotides not matched to a gene: 7. The CDR3 is made up of 14 amino acids. The germline CDR1 and CDR2 sequences are SEHNR and FQNEAQ (reference sequence). The CDR3 DNA sequence: TGTGCCAGCAGCCCGCAGGGGGCAGGGCAGCCCCAGCATTTT. Protein: CASSPQGAGQPQHF.

CDR3 nucleotides: TGTGCCAGCAGCTTATTACGCAGCTCATTCGAGACCCAGTACTTC. Translating gives CASSLLRSSFETQYF. The gene calls are TRBV11-2 and TRBJ2-5; no reliable D call. Trimming shortened V by 2 bases and J by 5 bases, and 15 bases separated the two germline ends. Per germline, CDR1 SGHAT and CDR2 FQNNGV. The CDR3 runs 15 residues. Looking up the rest from reference TRBV11-2 and TRBJ2-5 gives the full variable domain: EAGVAQSPRYKIIEKRQSVAFWCNPISGHATLYWYQQILGQGPKLLIQFQNNGVVDDSQLPKDRFSAERLKGVDSTLKIQPAKLEDSAVYLCASSLLRSSFETQYFGPGTRLLVL.

The chain joins TRBV19 to TRBJ1-1, with a tentative D call TRBD1 (5 bases). The V gene's germline CDR1 is LNHDA and CDR2 SQIVND (reference sequence). CDR3 length: 12 amino acids. Trimming removed 5 bases from V and 8 bases from J, with 12 bases in between. The CDR3 sequence: CASSYGHSEAFF. CDR3 coding DNA: TGTGCCAGTAGTTATGGACACTCCGAAGCTTTCTTT.

The rearrangement joins TRBV5-1 to TRBJ1-1, with D possibly matching TRBD1 (5 bases). Trimming stripped 9 bases from V and 3 bases from J, with 21 bases between. There are 15 residues in the CDR3. Germline assignment: CDR1 SGHRS and CDR2 YFSETQ. CDR3 region: CATRLWGRLDTEAFF. In DNA form, the CDR3 reads TGCGCCACCCGCCTTTGGGGCAGGCTTGACACTGAAGCTTTCTTT. The full variable domain, completed using reference TRBV5-1 and TRBJ1-1, is KAGVTQTPRYLIKTRGQQVTLSCSPISGHRSVSWYQQTPGQGLQFLFEYFSETQRNKGNFPGRFSGRQFSNSRSEMNVSTLELGDSALYLCATRLWGRLDTEAFFGQGTRLTVV.

J is TRBJ1-4 and V is TRBV28; 10 bases are a match to TRBD1. CDR3 size: 15 residues. Losses at the gene ends were 3 bases for V and 10 bases for J; bases not matched to a gene: 8. Germline CDR1 and CDR2: MDHEN and SYDVKM. The CDR3 DNA is TGTGCCAGCAGTTTTTGGGGACAGGGGACGGGAAAACTGTTTTTT. Translated: CASSFWGQGTGKLFF. Based on the CDR3 plus reference TRBV28 and TRBJ1-4, the full variable domain is DVKVTQSSRYLVKRTGEKVFLECVQDMDHENMFWYRQDPGLGLRLIYFSYDVKMKEKGDIPEGYSVSREKKERFSLILESASTNQTSMYLCASSFWGQGTGKLFFGSGTQLSVL.

V gene TRBV2 combines with J gene TRBJ2-1; 7 bases align to TRBD2. Germline CDR1 SNHLY, CDR2 FYNNEI. V shed 8 bases and J 5 bases; nucleotides not matched to a gene: 9. The CDR3 spans 14 residues. DNA for the CDR3: TGTGCCAGCCAAGCGGGACTCATGAACAATGAGCAGTTCTTC. As protein: CASQAGLMNNEQFF.

The gene calls are TRBV7-2 and TRBJ2-7; D gene uncertain. The V and J ends lost 3 bases and 6 bases respectively, with 6 bases between them. This CDR3 region has 11 residues. Germline lookup yields CDR1 SGHTA and CDR2 FQGNSA. The CDR3, as DNA: TGTGCCAGCAGCTTTGGGTTCGAGCAGTACTTC. This sequence encodes CASSFGFEQYF.

The J gene is TRBJ2-1, the V gene TRBV27, with TRBD2 identical over 7 bases. V trimming: 6 bases; J trimming: 6 bases; junction bases outside the gene matches: 8. The V gene's germline CDR1 is MNHEY and CDR2 SMNVEV (reference sequence). The CDR3 consists of 14 residues. The CDR3 DNA reads as TGTGCCAGCAGCGTTTCGGGGACTATCAATGAGCAGTTCTTC. Its protein is CASSVSGTINEQFF.

The chain links TRBV5-6 to TRBJ1-1; tentative D call: TRBD1 (6 bases). CDR3 length equals 15 residues. Germline CDR1 reads SGHDT; CDR2 reads YYEEEE. Trimming cost V 4 bases and J 2 bases, with 15 bases left between them. The CDR3 loop is CASSQGGRYNTEAFF. CDR3 nucleotide sequence: TGTGCCAGCAGCCAAGGGGGGCGCTACAACACTGAAGCTTTCTTT.

The rearrangement uses TRBV25-1 and TRBJ2-1; no clear D. Germline-derived CDR1 and CDR2 are MGHDK and SYGVNS. This CDR3 has 13 residues. Trimming removed 4 bases at V and 8 bases at J, with 12 bases between. Here the CDR3 DNA reads TGTGCCAGCAGTGGGATAGGGTTTCATGAGCAGTTCTTC. Its translation is CASSGIGFHEQFF.

J is TRBJ2-7 and V is TRBV6-5, with a tentative D call TRBD2 (5 bases). The CDR3 is 15 amino acids. Germline values: CDR1 MNHEY, CDR2 SVGAGI. Trimming stripped 6 bases from V and 4 bases from J, with 19 bases between. CDR3 nucleotides: TGTGCCAGCAGAATAGCGATCTTGAGAGGATACGAGCAGTACTTC. It is translated as CASRIAILRGYEQYF.

V is TRBV7-6 and J is TRBJ2-7; possibly TRBD2 for D (6 bases). Germline CDR1 is SGHVS and CDR2 is FNYEAQ. Trimming removed 5 bases from V and 0 bases from J, with 20 bases in between. There are 17 residues in the CDR3. CDR3 DNA: TGTGCCAGCAGCCTCGGGACTGACCGGGAGCCCTCCTACGAGCAGTACTTC. It specifies CASSLGTDREPSYEQYF.

The rearrangement links TRBV29-1 to TRBJ2-1, with 7 nucleotides matching TRBD1. The CDR3 loop spans 13 amino acids. V was clipped by 5 bases and J by 2 bases; unmatched bases: 3. Per germline, CDR1 SQVTM and CDR2 ANQGSEA. The CDR3 nucleotides read TGCAGCGTTACAGGGGACGCCTACAATGAGCAGTTCTTC. This translates into CSVTGDAYNEQFF.

The J gene is TRBJ1-3, the V gene TRBV19; D is ambiguous. Germline loops: CDR1 LNHDA, CDR2 SQIVND (reference sequence). This CDR3 is 14 amino acids long. V shed 3 bases and J shed 3 bases, with 9 bases lying between them. CDR3 residues: CASSMFSGGNTIYF. The CDR3, as DNA: TGTGCCAGTAGTATGTTCTCGGGTGGAAACACCATATATTTT.

V usage is TRBV4-1 and J usage is TRBJ1-1; D is uncertain. CDR1 and CDR2 (germline): MGHRA, YSYEKL. The CDR3 length is 15 residues. V was shortened by 0 bases and J by 6 bases, with 14 bases between the two germline ends. In nucleotides, the CDR3 is TGCGCCAGCAGCCAAGACGGGCGGTTCGGCTCTGAAGCTTTCTTT. Translated, it gives CASSQDGRFGSEAFF.

This CDR3 reads CASSSLTQGAKNGYTF. CDR3 coding DNA: TGTGCCAGCAGTTCCTTAACACAGGGGGCTAAGAATGGCTACACCTTC. The chain uses TRBV28 and TRBJ1-2; TRBD1 matches 9 bases. The V gene end was trimmed by 4 bases and the J gene end by 6 bases; junction bases not matched to a gene: 12. The CDR3 totals 16 residues. CDR1 and CDR2 (germline): MDHEN, SYDVKM.

This rearrangement joins TRBV7-9 to TRBJ1-1; TRBD1 matches at 7 bases. The ends lost 8 bases at V and 1 base at J; junction bases unmatched: 4. Germline V gene sequence: CDR1 SEHNR, CDR2 FQNEAQ (reference sequence). This CDR3 comprises 13 residues. DNA for the CDR3: TGTGCCAGCTACAGGGGCGGGAACACTGAAGCTTTCTTT. Amino acid sequence: CASYRGGNTEAFF.

This clone was counted a single time. The gene calls are TRBV28 and TRBJ2-7; D gene uncertain. V was pared by 10 bases and J by 5 bases, with 24 bases between. Germline-derived CDR1 and CDR2 are MDHEN and SYDVKM. This CDR3 contains 15 residues. Here the CDR3 DNA reads TGTGCCATCCAAACGCGCGAACGGCTAAACGACGAGCAGTACTTC. This sequence encodes CAIQTRERLNDEQYF.

The genes are TRBV27 and TRBJ2-7, with D tentatively TRBD1 or TRBD2 (5 bases each). Trimming took off 4 bases at V and 4 bases at J, with 14 bases between the two ends. Germline V CDR1 and CDR2: MNHEY, SMNVEV (reference sequence). CDR3 size: 14 residues. DNA of the CDR3: TGTGCCAGCAGTTGGGGGTCTCGTTGGTACGAGCAGTACTTC. Amino acid sequence: CASSWGSRWYEQYF.

V is TRBV7-9 and J is TRBJ1-2, with D possibly TRBD1 on 5 matching bases. Trimming took off 5 bases at V and 4 bases at J, with 14 bases between the two ends. From germline, CDR1 is SEHNR and CDR2 FQNEAQ (reference sequence). The CDR3 spans 14 residues. CDR3 residues: CASSPPGQVYGYTF. CDR3 sequence (DNA): TGTGCCAGCAGCCCCCCAGGGCAGGTCTATGGCTACACCTTC.

The chain combines TRBV27 with TRBJ2-1; unclear D gene. CDR1 is MNHEY, CDR2 SMNVEV, per germline (reference sequence). This CDR3 has 14 residues. V gave up 2 bases and J gave up 10 bases, with 15 bases separating them. The CDR3 here is CASSLASVGPEQFF. The CDR3 nucleotides read TGTGCCAGCAGTTTAGCTTCGGTCGGTCCGGAGCAGTTCTTC.

J is TRBJ2-1 and V is TRBV2, with a weak D call TRBD2 (6 bases). CDR1 is SNHLY, CDR2 FYNNEI, per germline. The CDR3 is 16 amino acids. Trimming removed 4 bases at V and 7 bases at J, with 20 bases between. The DNA of the CDR3 is TGTGCCAGCAGTGTGGGGCAAACTATAGCGGATAATGAGCAGTTCTTC. Amino acids: CASSVGQTIADNEQFF.

This sequence joins TRBV27 and TRBJ1-1; D possibly corresponds to TRBD1 (5 bases). Trimming shortened V by 8 bases and J by 0 bases, and 16 bases separated the two germline ends. Per the germline V gene, CDR1 is MNHEY and CDR2 is SMNVEV (reference sequence). The CDR3 sequence is 15 residues long. The CDR3 bases are TGTGCCAGCTCCAACGGGACCCCTTTGAACACTGAAGCTTTCTTT. It yields the protein CASSNGTPLNTEAFF.

This clone was picked up a small number of times. The gene calls are TRBV11-2 and TRBJ1-2, with D maybe TRBD1 (5 bases). The CDR3 contains 14 residues. Germline V gene data show CDR1 as SGHAT and CDR2 as FQNNGV. The V end lost 1 base, the J end lost 0 bases, and 6 bases lay between the germline ends. The CDR3 protein is CASSLGGPNYGYTF. The CDR3 nucleotides read TGTGCCAGCAGCTTAGGGGGACCTAACTATGGCTACACCTTC.

This chain links TRBV28 with TRBJ2-3; 9 nucleotides match TRBD2. This CDR3 is built from 15 residues. CDR1 is MDHEN, CDR2 SYDVKM, per germline. The junction had 5 bases not matched to a gene; V was cut back by 2 bases and J by 5 bases. CDR3 in DNA: TGTGCCAGCAGTTTACGGGCGGGAGGGGGAGATACGCAGTATTTT. This sequence encodes CASSLRAGGGDTQYF.

This chain uses TRBV4-1 with TRBJ2-4, with unresolved D. Germline V gives CDR1 MGHRA, CDR2 YSYEKL. Trimming left V 5 bases short and J 8 bases short, with 13 bases between. This CDR3 is built from 13 residues. The CDR3 nucleotides are TGCGCCAGCAGCGACCGAGAGGCGGACATTCAGTACTTC. Amino acid sequence: CASSDREADIQYF.

J is TRBJ1-2 and V is TRBV27; D may be TRBD1 (5 bases). The CDR3 spans 13 residues. Germline V gene lookup returns CDR1 MNHEY and CDR2 SMNVEV (reference sequence). V was trimmed by 8 bases and J by 8 bases, leaving 18 bases between them. CDR3 bases: TGTGCCAGCGGAATACTAGGGGACGTGGGCTACACCTTC. Translation gives CASGILGDVGYTF.

This sequence joins TRBV29-1 and TRBJ2-7, with 10 bases fitting TRBD1. The ends lost 4 bases at V and 6 bases at J; junction bases unmatched: 3. The length of the CDR3 is 12 residues. Germline CDR1 is SQVTM and CDR2 is ANQGSEA. This chain's CDR3 is CSVVGQGTEQYF. The CDR3 region has the DNA TGCAGCGTTGTGGGACAGGGGACCGAGCAGTACTTC.

The CDR3 nucleotides are TGTGCCAGCAGTAGGGACAGGGGCAACACCGGGGAGCTGTTTTTT. Its translation: CASSRDRGNTGELFF. This chain uses TRBV6-5 with TRBJ2-2, with 10 bases aligning to TRBD1. Looked up from germline, CDR1 is MNHEY and CDR2 is SVGAGI. This CDR3 is built from 15 residues. Germline trimming cut 5 bases from V and 2 bases from J; bases unmatched to any gene: 2.

This clone was recorded once. The rearrangement uses TRBV7-8 and TRBJ2-7; tentative D call: TRBD2 (5 bases). CDR1 SGHVS and CDR2 FQNEAQ come from the germline V gene. V lost 5 bases and J lost 0, with 14 bases in between. The CDR3 is made up of 15 amino acids. The CDR3 DNA is TGTGCCAGCAGCCTGAATCGGGGTCCCTCCTACGAGCAGTACTTC. Encoded protein: CASSLNRGPSYEQYF.